Below are 23 T cell receptor beta chains sequenced from a single sample in a study of response to subunit inactivated influenza vaccine. TCRdb processed the RT-PCR reads anew with MiXCR; each CDR3 protein has one entry. Of about 170,000 distinct CDR3 sequences in the sample, 10% to 15% were seen once. The data were also submitted as part of a second study, on T cells expressing NK-cell markers. From that report: For TCR beta, cDNA was produced by 5'RACE template switching with UMIs.

The sequencing here drew on CD8+ T cells sorted from PBMCs, taken roughly 12 days after vaccination. The source of these receptors is a man over 45 who received an inactivated influenza vaccine.

This clonotype was observed many times. This chain links TRBV7-2 with TRBJ2-5, with a weak D call TRBD2 (6 bases). The germline V gene encodes CDR1 SGHTA and CDR2 FQGNSA. CDR3 length: 15 residues. Trimming stripped 4 bases from V and 2 bases from J, with 14 bases between. The CDR3 sequence: CASSYGLKIQETQYF. The DNA of the CDR3 is TGTGCCAGCAGCTACGGACTAAAGATACAAGAGACCCAGTACTTC. The whole variable domain, filled in from reference TRBV7-2 and TRBJ2-5, reads GAGVSQSPSNKVTEKGKDVELRCDPISGHTALYWYRQSLGQGLEFLIYFQGNSAPDKSGLPSDRFSAERTGGSVSTLTIQRTQQEDSAVYLCASSYGLKIQETQYFGPGTRLLVL.

This clonotype has only a few counts. The genes are TRBV25-1 and TRBJ2-5, with 7 bases aligning to TRBD1. With 9 bases clipped from V and 3 bases from J, the junction kept 7 bases outside the gene matches. This CDR3 spans 13 amino acids. Germline V lookup: CDR1 MGHDK, CDR2 SYGVNS. In DNA, the CDR3 is TGTGCCAGTCGAAAGGGACAGAAAGAGACCCAGTACTTC. Residues: CASRKGQKETQYF.

Only a few counts were recorded for this clonotype. V and J are TRBV15 and TRBJ2-5; possibly TRBD2 for D (6 bases). The CDR3 is 19 amino acids. V was shortened by 0 bases and J by 1 base, with 21 bases between the two germline ends. Germline CDR1 and CDR2: LNHNV and YYDKDF (reference sequence). CDR3: CATSRDRSWGVNFQETQYF. In DNA form, the CDR3 reads TGTGCCACCAGCAGAGATCGGAGTTGGGGGGTAAACTTCCAAGAGACCCAGTACTTC.

Only a few counts were recorded for this clonotype. The chain joins TRBV19 to TRBJ2-1; 9 nucleotides line up with TRBD1. Germline CDR1 LNHDA, CDR2 SQIVND (reference sequence). The CDR3 totals 15 residues. The V segment lost 4 bases and the J segment 3 bases; nucleotides outside the gene matches: 4. The CDR3 DNA follows: TGTGCCAGTAGTACCCGGGACAGGGTCTACAATGAGCAGTTCTTC. It yields the protein CASSTRDRVYNEQFF.

The table lists this clonotype with a few counts. J is TRBJ2-2 and V is TRBV2; TRBD1 might be the D (6 bases). The CDR3 is 15 residues long. V lost 4 bases to trimming and J lost 2 bases, with 11 bases between them. Germline loops: CDR1 SNHLY, CDR2 FYNNEI. In DNA form, the CDR3 reads TGTGCCAGCAGTGTTAGGACAGATAACACCGGGGAGCTGTTTTTT. This sequence encodes CASSVRTDNTGELFF.

V and J are TRBV5-1 and TRBJ2-1, with D possibly TRBD2 on 6 matching bases. The CDR3 extends over 14 amino acids. Trimming shortened V by 7 bases and J by 2 bases, and 13 bases separated the two germline ends. Looked up from germline, CDR1 is SGHRS and CDR2 is YFSETQ. CDR3 coding DNA: TGCGCCAGCGGCGGGGCAGATACCTACAATGAGCAGTTCTTC. Translation gives CASGGADTYNEQFF.

The chain couples TRBV20-1 to TRBJ2-7, with 8 positions matching TRBD2. J was trimmed by 1 base and V by 6 bases; bases with no gene match: 5. The germline V gene encodes CDR1 DFQATT and CDR2 SNEGSKA (reference sequence). The CDR3 totals 13 residues. CDR3 amino acids: CSAPGGPSYEQYF. The CDR3 region has the DNA TGCAGTGCCCCGGGGGGGCCATCCTACGAGCAGTACTTC.

This clonotype was counted a few times. This chain uses TRBV6-2 or TRBV6-3 with TRBJ2-1; TRBD2 matches 9 bases. Per the germline V gene, CDR1 is MNHEY and CDR2 is SVGEGT. The CDR3 is made up of 14 amino acids. V gave up 4 bases and J gave up 6 bases; unmatched junction bases: 4. CDR3 in DNA: TGTGCCAGCAGTTTGGGACTAGCCCTCAATGAGCAGTTCTTC. Its protein product is CASSLGLALNEQFF.

This clonotype was detected a few times. The V call is TRBV27, the J call TRBJ2-1, with D perhaps TRBD2 (7 bases). The CDR3 is made up of 16 amino acids. CDR1 and CDR2 from the germline V gene are MNHEY and SMNVEV (reference sequence). V was pared by 0 bases and J by 5 bases, with 14 bases between. CDR3 protein: CASSLSAGAPNNEQFF. CDR3 in DNA: TGTGCCAGCAGTTTATCGGCGGGGGCGCCTAACAATGAGCAGTTCTTC.

Many counts were recorded for this clonotype. The CDR3, as DNA: TGTGCCACCAGCAGAGATCGCGGGAGAGAAAGTGAGCAGTTCTTC. Translating it yields CATSRDRGRESEQFF. The chain joins TRBV15 to TRBJ2-1, with 7 bases matching TRBD2. The V segment lost 0 bases and the J segment 9 bases; nucleotides outside the gene matches: 8. The CDR3 length is 15 residues. From germline, CDR1 is LNHNV and CDR2 YYDKDF (reference sequence).

This clonotype was seen more than once but under ten times. V and J are TRBV3-1 and TRBJ2-7; TRBD2 agrees at 7 bases. J lost 7 bases, V lost 7 bases, and 13 bases had no gene match. This CDR3 region has 14 residues. Germline CDR1 LGHDT, CDR2 YNNKEL (reference sequence). The DNA of the CDR3 is TGTGCCAGCACCCCCTCGGGGCGGGGGTATGAGCAGTACTTC. Translation gives CASTPSGRGYEQYF.

The rearrangement links TRBV19 to TRBJ2-3, with 7 nucleotides matching TRBD1. CDR1 is LNHDA, CDR2 SQIVND, per germline (reference sequence). There are 18 residues in the CDR3. V lost 5 bases, J lost 0 bases, and 14 bases stayed unmatched. The CDR3 loop reads CASSVQIYRGESTDTQYF. CDR3 in DNA: TGTGCCAGTAGTGTACAAATCTACAGGGGCGAGAGCACAGATACGCAGTATTTT. The full variable domain, rest sourced from reference TRBV19 and TRBJ2-3, is DGGITQSPKYLFRKEGQNVTLSCEQNLNHDAMYWYRQDPGQGLRLIYYSQIVNDFQKGDIAEGYSVSREKKESFPLTVTSAQKNPTAFYLCASSVQIYRGESTDTQYFGPGTRLTVL.

CDR3 DNA sequence: TGTGCCAGTAGTCCCCGGGTCCTCCCAACTAATGAAAAACTGTTTTTT. This encodes CASSPRVLPTNEKLFF. This chain links TRBV19 with TRBJ1-4; D remains ambiguous. CDR3 length: 16 amino acids. Germline V gene sequence: CDR1 LNHDA, CDR2 SQIVND (reference sequence). The V end lost 5 bases, the J end lost 0 bases, and 13 bases lay between the germline ends.

This clonotype was detected only a few times. The rearrangement uses TRBV15 and TRBJ2-1; D might be TRBD2 (7 bases). The ends were cut back, 0 bases at V and 2 bases at J, with 23 bases in the middle. Germline V gene data show CDR1 as LNHNV and CDR2 as YYDKDF (reference sequence). The CDR3 length is 20 residues. In DNA form, the CDR3 reads TGTGCCACCAGCAGAGATCGTTACACGGGGGCTAGCGGTACCTACAATGAGCAGTTCTTC. It yields the protein CATSRDRYTGASGTYNEQFF.

This clonotype was seen a few times. In nucleotides, the CDR3 is TGTGCCACCAGCAGGGAATGGACAGACGAGCAGTACTTC. Protein sequence: CATSREWTDEQYF. The rearrangement links TRBV15 to TRBJ2-7; D might be TRBD1 (6 bases). The CDR3 contains 13 residues. Trimming left V 3 bases short and J 5 bases short, with 11 bases between. CDR1 and CDR2 from the germline V gene are LNHNV and YYDKDF (reference sequence).

The chain has TRBV12-3 or TRBV12-4 and TRBJ2-5; the D gene is possibly TRBD2 (5 bases). V was cut by 3 bases and J by 7 bases, with 15 bases left in between. CDR3 size: 14 residues. The DNA for the CDR3 is TGTGCCAGCAGTTTTGAGAGCCACCGGGGGACCCAGTACTTC. This codes for CASSFESHRGTQYF.

The gene calls are TRBV3-1 and TRBJ1-1; a possible D gene is TRBD1 (5 bases). V was trimmed by 5 bases and J by 3 bases, leaving 16 bases between them. Germline V lookup: CDR1 LGHDT, CDR2 YNNKEL (reference sequence). This CDR3 has 15 residues. CDR3 loop: CASSNTTRGYTEAFF. The DNA of the CDR3 is TGTGCCAGCAGCAATACGACACGGGGGTACACTGAAGCTTTCTTT.

This clonotype was counted many times. The CDR3 DNA reads as TGTGCCAGCAGTTCCGGACGGAGCACAGATACGCAGTATTTT. Protein product: CASSSGRSTDTQYF. The chain combines TRBV6-2 or TRBV6-3 with TRBJ2-3; D unclear. V lost 4 bases, J lost 0 bases, and 8 bases lay in between. Per germline, CDR1 MNHEY and CDR2 SVGEGT. The CDR3 spans 14 residues.

This clonotype was seen a handful of times. This CDR3 reads CASSLGQGVREQYF. The CDR3 DNA reads TGTGCCAGCAGCTTGGGACAGGGGGTTCGCGAGCAGTACTTC. The chain combines TRBV5-6 with TRBJ2-7, with 9 bases aligning to TRBD1. The CDR3 contains 14 residues. Germline CDR1 and CDR2: SGHDT and YYEEEE. After removal of 0 bases from V and 6 bases from J, the junction contained 4 bases not matched to a gene.

This clonotype was seen a single time. The rearrangement joins TRBV6-2 or TRBV6-3 to TRBJ2-5; 7 bases line up with TRBD2. After removal of 2 bases from V and 1 base from J, the junction contained 16 bases not matched to a gene. The CDR3 has 19 amino acids. CDR1 and CDR2 from the germline V gene are MNHEY and SVGEGT. This CDR3 is CASSYVGFASGGPQETQYF. CDR3 DNA: TGTGCCAGCAGTTACGTCGGATTCGCGTCGGGGGGTCCCCAAGAGACCCAGTACTTC.

The chain joins TRBV4-3 to TRBJ2-7, with D perhaps matching TRBD1 (6 bases). This CDR3 comprises 13 residues. V dropped 1 base and J dropped 5 bases, with 9 bases sitting between them. The germline gives CDR1 LGHNA, CDR2 YSLEER. The CDR3 loop reads CASSQGTVDEQYF. CDR3 bases: TGCGCCAGCAGCCAAGGGACAGTGGACGAGCAGTACTTC.

The table lists this clonotype with a few counts. This chain uses TRBV6-6 with TRBJ1-1; maybe TRBD1 (6 bases). The germline V gene has CDR1 MNHNY and CDR2 SVGAGI (reference sequence). The CDR3 consists of 12 residues. V lost 4 bases, J lost 8 bases, and 11 bases lay in between. CDR3 sequence (DNA): TGTGCCAGCAGTTTCACAGGGCCCGAAGCTTTCTTT. Amino acid sequence: CASSFTGPEAFF.

V is TRBV4-2 and J is TRBJ2-1; tentatively, D is TRBD1 (6 bases). This CDR3 comprises 16 residues. Trimming cost V 0 bases and J 2 bases, with 11 bases left between them. Germline lookup yields CDR1 LGHNA and CDR2 YNFKEQ. The CDR3 loop is CASSQEGGVAYNEQFF. CDR3 nucleotides: TGTGCCAGCAGCCAAGAAGGGGGAGTCGCCTACAATGAGCAGTTCTTC.